These T cell receptor beta chains were read from a single sample in a study of CD8+CD57+ T cells in acquired aplastic anemia. TCRdb recomputed calls from the reads with MiXCR, one row per CDR3 protein. The table includes nearly 60,000 distinct CDR3 sequences, around 50% detected once. The sequencing input was sorted CD4+, CD8+, or CD8+CD57+ T cells (not recorded which) from PBMCs. The source is a human donor with aplastic anemia. Each CDR3 is given without its conserved first and last residue.

TRBV10-3	TRBJ1-2	AISKDMDNYGYT
TRBV13	TRBJ2-2	ASTLVASGGAFTTGELF
TRBV10-3	TRBJ2-7	AISETSYEQY
TRBV19	TRBJ2-3	ASSKQGIDTQY
TRBV19	TRBJ2-3	ARTPPFTDTQY
TRBV30	TRBJ2-7	AWSAGGVSYEQY
TRBV20-1	TRBJ1-2	SARDPLRQGSYGYT
TRBV7-8	TRBJ1-2	ASSLRQGPEGYT
TRBV9	TRBJ2-7	ASSVAIRGTEQY
TRBV20-1	TRBJ1-4	SATLGTGPWNEKLF
TRBV19	TRBJ2-3	ASRDRSYTDTQY
TRBV10-3	TRBJ2-7	AISSGLGEQY
TRBV7-7	TRBJ2-7	ASSYTEDYEQY
TRBV2	TRBJ1-6	ASERDWGSPLH
TRBV11-2	TRBJ1-6	ASSSSGSGAHSPLH
TRBV12-3/TRBV12-4	TRBJ2-7	ASSFDSRHEQY
TRBV2	TRBJ1-1	ASIKGGVGTEAF
TRBV24-1	TRBJ1-5	ATTRNGTGLDQPQH
TRBV5-1	TRBJ1-3	ASSLVGDGLTDGNTIY
TRBV19	TRBJ2-6	ASSITGSGANVLT
TRBV5-1	TRBJ2-3	ASSLRGVNTDTQY
TRBV11-1	TRBJ1-1	ASSPRDGAPNTEAF